This TCR beta chain is from a study of blood T cell repertoires in COVID-19. Study at large: The origin of the acute and convalescent COVID-19 samples was the United States, Italy and Spain. T cells, B-cell-depleted T cells, or PBMCs supplied cDNA or gDNA.

Original processing notes: The assay estimated nucleated cells by amplifying reference gene primers. Clones were read by immunoSEQ multiplex PCR, and TCRdb kept only the in-frame ones, dropping some. For V, J and clone size, that table is used; D and trimming come from the DNA. The data hold roughly 26,000 clones, with roughly 90% observed a single time. This TCR was recovered from a human donor in a cohort sampled during active COVID-19. What was sequenced was peripheral blood.

CDR3 amino acids: CASSLTHPLRGETQYF. In DNA, the CDR3 is TGTGCCAGCAGCTTGACACATCCTCTACGAGGAGAGACCCAGTACTTC. The chain recombines TRBV5-4 with TRBJ2-5, with D uncertain. The V and J ends lost 1 base and 4 bases respectively, with 17 bases between them. Germline V gene lookup returns CDR1 SGHNT and CDR2 YYREEE (reference sequence). CDR3 length: 16 residues.